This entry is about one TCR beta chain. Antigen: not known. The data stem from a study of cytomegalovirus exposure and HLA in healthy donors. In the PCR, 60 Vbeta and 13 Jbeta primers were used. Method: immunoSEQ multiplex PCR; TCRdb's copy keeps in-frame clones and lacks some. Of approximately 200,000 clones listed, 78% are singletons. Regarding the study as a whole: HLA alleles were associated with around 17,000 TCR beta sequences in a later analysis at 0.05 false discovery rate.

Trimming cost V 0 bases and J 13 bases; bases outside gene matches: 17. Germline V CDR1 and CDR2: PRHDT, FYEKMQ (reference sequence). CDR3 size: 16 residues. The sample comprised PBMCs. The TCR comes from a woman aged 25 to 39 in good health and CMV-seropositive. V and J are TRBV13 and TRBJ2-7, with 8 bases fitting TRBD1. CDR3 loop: CASSLGRGQDELIIYF. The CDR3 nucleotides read TGTGCCAGCAGCTTAGGCCGGGGACAGGACGAACTTATCATATACTTC.